The 15 T cell receptor beta chains below were found in one sample sequenced in a study of vaccination effects on CD4 cells after COVID-19. No cognate antigen is known for these TCRs. Using viral peptide pools, the ViraFEST assay grew out antigen-specific CD4+ T cells prior to sequencing. Subsequent to approximately 9 days of culture, CD4+ T cells were isolated. Nucleocapsid antibodies were negative in the vaccine recipients, who had never had SARS-CoV-2 infection. Profiling relied on immunoSEQ multiplex PCR, and the TCRdb table lists in-frame clones only, not all of them. The sample carries roughly 35,000 clones, 60% to 80% recorded once. Sequences were derived from CD4+ T cells from PBMCs cultured with HCoV-OC43 spike peptides, sampled before COVID-19 vaccination. Subset described: HCoV-OC43 spike overlapping peptide pool stimulation. The source of these receptors is a human donor who received a COVID-19 vaccine.

The chain recombines TRBV19 with TRBJ2-2, with 12 bases that match TRBD2. The CDR3 is 16 residues long. The junction had 4 bases not matched to a gene; V was cut back by 2 bases and J by 6 bases. Germline V gene data show CDR1 as LNHDA and CDR2 as SQIVND (reference sequence). The chain's CDR3 is CASSISSGRVPGELFF. The CDR3, as DNA: TGTGCCAGTAGTATATCTAGCGGGAGGGTACCCGGGGAGCTGTTTTTT. The whole variable domain, remainder taken from reference TRBV19 and TRBJ2-2, is DGGITQSPKYLFRKEGQNVTLSCEQNLNHDAMYWYRQDPGQGLRLIYYSQIVNDFQKGDIAEGYSVSREKKESFPLTVTSAQKNPTAFYLCASSISSGRVPGELFFGEGSRLTVL.

The CDR3 coding sequence is TGTGCCAGTAGTATATCTGGGGTTGGCCGCTATGGCTACACCTTC. It translates to CASSISGVGRYGYTF. The rearrangement uses TRBV19 and TRBJ1-2; D is uncertain. The CDR3 extends over 15 amino acids. Trimming left V 2 bases short and J 4 bases short, with 14 bases between. CDR1 is LNHDA and CDR2 is SQIVND in the germline V gene (reference sequence).

The CDR3 loop reads CASSRPGAGDTQYF. Written as DNA, the CDR3 is TGCGCCAGCAGCCGACCGGGGGCGGGAGATACGCAGTATTTT. This rearrangement joins TRBV4-1 to TRBJ2-3, with D perhaps TRBD1 or TRBD2 (6 bases each). The CDR3 sequence is 14 residues long. Germline values: CDR1 MGHRA, CDR2 YSYEKL. Trimming cost V 4 bases and J 5 bases, with 13 bases left between them.

The chain uses TRBV4-2 and TRBJ1-2; 9 bases are shared with TRBD1. The germline gives CDR1 LGHNA, CDR2 YNFKEQ. The trim removed 0 bases at V and 4 bases at J, leaving 3 bases unmatched. The CDR3 is 15 amino acids. CDR3 nucleotides: TGTGCCAGCAGCCAAGATCTGGGACAGGGCTATGGCTACACCTTC. This encodes CASSQDLGQGYGYTF.

This clone was detected a few times. The chain uses TRBV19 and TRBJ2-7; TRBD2 might be the D (6 bases). V lost 8 bases, J lost 0 bases, and 11 bases lay in between. The germline gives CDR1 LNHDA, CDR2 SQIVND (reference sequence). This CDR3 contains 13 residues. The CDR3 DNA follows: TGTGCCAGTGGAGGGCAACTCTCCTACGAGCAGTACTTC. This translates into CASGGQLSYEQYF.

This chain links TRBV5-1 with TRBJ1-3; D perhaps matches TRBD1 (6 bases). V was cut by 0 bases and J by 0 bases, with 10 bases left in between. Per the germline V gene, CDR1 is SGHRS and CDR2 is YFSETQ. The CDR3 consists of 16 residues. This CDR3 is CASSLGGPDSGNTIYF. DNA for the CDR3: TGCGCCAGCAGCTTGGGGGGGCCCGACTCTGGAAACACCATATATTTT. Full variable domain (rest looked up from reference TRBV5-1 and TRBJ1-3): KAGVTQTPRYLIKTRGQQVTLSCSPISGHRSVSWYQQTPGQGLQFLFEYFSETQRNKGNFPGRFSGRQFSNSRSEMNVSTLELGDSALYLCASSLGGPDSGNTIYFGEGSWLTVV.

This clone was detected only a few times. This rearrangement joins TRBV11-2 to TRBJ1-6; D gene uncertain. CDR3 length: 16 amino acids. CDR1 is SGHAT, CDR2 FQNNGV, per germline. V was pared by 0 bases and J by 4 bases, with 10 bases between. CDR3 in amino acids: CASSLDGPTYNSPLHF. The CDR3 nucleotides are TGTGCCAGCAGCTTAGATGGCCCGACTTATAATTCACCCCTCCACTTT. The full variable domain, in which reference TRBV11-2 and TRBJ1-6 provide the parts outside the CDR3, is EAGVAQSPRYKIIEKRQSVAFWCNPISGHATLYWYQQILGQGPKLLIQFQNNGVVDDSQLPKDRFSAERLKGVDSTLKIQPAKLEDSAVYLCASSLDGPTYNSPLHFGNGTRLTVT.

The chain couples TRBV10-3 to TRBJ2-1, with 10 positions matching TRBD2. Germline V gene sequence: CDR1 ENHRY, CDR2 SYGVKD. The CDR3 has 14 amino acids. Losses at the gene ends were 6 bases for V and 5 bases for J; bases not matched to a gene: 4. CDR3 sequence reads: CAIRGTSDNNEQFF. The CDR3 coding sequence is TGTGCCATCAGGGGGACTAGCGATAACAATGAGCAGTTCTTC.

CDR3 nucleotide sequence: TGTGCCAGCAGCCGACTAAACACCGGGGAGCTGTTTTTT. Translated: CASSRLNTGELFF. The chain combines TRBV3-1 (or the pseudogene TRBV3-2) with TRBJ2-2; D is perhaps TRBD2 (5 bases). Trimming removed 4 bases at V and 2 bases at J, with 5 bases between. The V gene's germline CDR1 is LGHDT and CDR2 YNNKEL (reference sequence). This CDR3 contains 13 residues.

The chain combines TRBV20-1 with TRBJ2-5; D remains unclear. Germline loops: CDR1 DFQATT, CDR2 SNEGSKA (reference sequence). The V end was cut by 1 base, the J end by 1 base, with 1 base between. The CDR3 length is 11 residues. This CDR3 reads CSARAQETQYF. In nucleotides, the CDR3 is TGCAGTGCTAGAGCCCAAGAGACCCAGTACTTC.

This clone showed up just a few times. V gene TRBV14 combines with J gene TRBJ2-1; 7 positions match TRBD1. The CDR3 runs to 17 residues. Germline CDR1 and CDR2: SGHDN and FVKESK. J gave up 4 bases and V 4 bases, and 13 bases lay outside the gene matches. CDR3 protein: CASSPDHLGQIYNEQFF. The CDR3 nucleotides read TGTGCCAGCAGCCCTGACCACTTGGGACAGATATACAATGAGCAGTTCTTC.

The V gene is TRBV6-6, the J gene TRBJ2-7, with 9 bases fitting TRBD2. Trimming took 2 bases from V and 3 from J; bases not matched to a gene: 2. Per the germline V gene, CDR1 is MNHNY and CDR2 is SVGAGI (reference sequence). The CDR3 contains 14 residues. In DNA form, the CDR3 reads TGTGCCAGCAGTTACGCGGGAGGGGACTACGAGCAGTACTTC. The encoded protein is CASSYAGGDYEQYF.

This clone appeared a few times. The chain uses TRBV7-9 and TRBJ1-6, with D possibly matching TRBD1 (6 bases). The CDR3 is 15 amino acids. The ends were cut back, 5 bases at V and 7 bases at J, with 15 bases in the middle. In germline, CDR1 is SEHNR, CDR2 FQNEAQ (reference sequence). The CDR3 region is CASSRMGHSNSPLHF. In DNA form, the CDR3 reads TGTGCCAGCAGCCGAATGGGACATTCCAATTCACCCCTCCACTTT.

This clone appeared once. This chain links TRBV12-3 or TRBV12-4 with TRBJ1-2, with D maybe TRBD1 (5 bases). This CDR3 spans 13 amino acids. The germline V and J ends were trimmed by 6 bases and 7 bases, with 15 bases remaining between them. The CDR3 DNA reads TGTGCCAGCAGCCCGCGTGGGGCGGGTGGCTACACCTTC. Amino acid sequence: CASSPRGAGGYTF.

The genes are TRBV7-2 and TRBJ2-1, with 13 nucleotides matching TRBD2. The CDR3 spans 17 residues. Germline V gene lookup returns CDR1 SGHTA and CDR2 FQGNSA. The trim removed 1 base at V and 7 bases at J, leaving 7 bases unmatched. The CDR3 sequence is CASSLGGTSGIGNEQFF. The CDR3 region has the DNA TGTGCCAGCAGCTTAGGGGGGACTAGCGGGATAGGGAATGAGCAGTTCTTC.